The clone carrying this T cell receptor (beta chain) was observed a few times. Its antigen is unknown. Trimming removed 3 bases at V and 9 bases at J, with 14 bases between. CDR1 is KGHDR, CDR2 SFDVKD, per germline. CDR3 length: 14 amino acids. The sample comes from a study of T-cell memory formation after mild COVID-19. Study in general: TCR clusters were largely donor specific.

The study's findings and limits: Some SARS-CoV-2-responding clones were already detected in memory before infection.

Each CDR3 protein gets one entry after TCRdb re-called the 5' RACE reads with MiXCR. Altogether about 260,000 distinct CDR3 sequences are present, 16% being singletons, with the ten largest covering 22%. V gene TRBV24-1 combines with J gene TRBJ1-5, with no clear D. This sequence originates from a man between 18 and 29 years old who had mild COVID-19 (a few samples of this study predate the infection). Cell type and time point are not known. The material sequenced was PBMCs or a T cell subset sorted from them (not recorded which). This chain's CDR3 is CATSDEGWRGPQHF. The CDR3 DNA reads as TGTGCCACCAGTGATGAAGGGTGGCGGGGGCCCCAGCATTTT.